The 3 T cell receptor beta chains below come from one sample, sequenced in a study of cytomegalovirus exposure and HLA in healthy donors. 13 Jbeta primers and 60 Vbeta primers were used for the PCR. Only in-frame clones appear in the TCRdb table, and some are missing; sequencing was by immunoSEQ multiplex PCR. The sample consists of about 160,000 clones, roughly 80% of them appearing once. Sample: PBMCs. The receptors come from a girl between 5 and 17 years old in good health and CMV-seropositive.

The chain combines TRBV6-5 with TRBJ1-2; the D gene is possibly TRBD1 (6 bases). The CDR3 consists of 15 residues. Trimming stripped 2 bases from V and 2 bases from J, with 12 bases between. Per germline, CDR1 MNHEY and CDR2 SVGAGI. In DNA form, the CDR3 reads TGTGCCAGCAGTTACCGCAGGGGAGGGAACTATGGCTACACCTTC. Residues: CASSYRRGGNYGYTF.

This clone was counted a single time. The same CDR3 also results from other DNA sequences found in this sample. CDR3 DNA sequence: TGTGCCAGCAGCTCTTACACAGATACGCAGTATTTT. Translation: CASSSYTDTQYF. The V gene is TRBV7-2, the J gene TRBJ2-3; D gene unclear. V was shortened by 4 bases and J by 2 bases, with 4 bases between the two germline ends. From germline, CDR1 is SGHTA and CDR2 FQGNSA. The CDR3 runs to 12 residues.

This clone was observed a single time. The chain has TRBV2 and TRBJ1-2, with D tentatively TRBD1 (6 bases). Germline V gene lookup returns CDR1 SNHLY and CDR2 FYNNEI. V lost 5 bases, J lost 7 bases, and 14 bases lay in between. This CDR3 has 13 residues. CDR3 residues: CASSRTEKGGYTF. Written as DNA, the CDR3 is TGTGCCAGCAGTAGGACAGAAAAGGGTGGCTACACCTTC.